The clone carrying this T cell receptor (beta chain) was counted between two and nine times. Its antigen is as yet unknown. This specimen belongs to a study of cytomegalovirus exposure and HLA in healthy donors. Amplification used 60 Vbeta primers and 13 Jbeta primers. Measured with immunoSEQ multiplex PCR; TCRdb has only the in-frame clones, and not every one. The table has about 150,000 clones, 9.7% seen once. Notes on the study in general: According to reports, the classifier identified cytomegalovirus status with high specificity and sensitivity. While the bulk of TCR sequences proved rare, some public TCRs turned up in many donors. There were reportedly fewer N-insertions in an Asian-associated ancestry cluster than the approximately 640-donor mean, in a later analysis.

The source material was PBMCs. The TCR comes from a man in his forties or fifties in good health and CMV-seronegative.

The CDR3 DNA follows: TGTGCCAGCAGTGCACAGATCGCGAACACCGGGGAGCTGTTTTTT. Translated, it gives CASSAQIANTGELFF. J is TRBJ2-2 and V is TRBV28, with unresolved D. CDR3 length: 15 residues. Germline CDR1 is MDHEN and CDR2 is SYDVKM. V lost 5 bases, J lost 0 bases, and 10 bases lay in between.